This T cell receptor beta chain was sequenced during a study of blood T cell repertoires in COVID-19. Study details: Donors in the United States, Italy and Spain gave samples during acute or convalescent COVID-19. Sources were T cells, B-cell-depleted T cells, or PBMCs; the material itself was cDNA or gDNA.

Original methodology: The assay estimated nucleated cells by amplifying reference gene primers. Profiling relied on immunoSEQ multiplex PCR, and the TCRdb table lists in-frame clones only, not all of them. The D gene and trimming were derived from the DNA, and the V and J assignments and clone size from that table. The sample consists of 250,000 to 300,000 clones, around 90% of them appearing once. The V gene lost 10 bases and the J gene lost 2 bases, with 18 bases spanning the gap. Germline CDR1 is MNHEY and CDR2 is SVGAGI. This CDR3 is built from 14 residues. The chain combines TRBV6-5 with TRBJ2-7; D possibly corresponds to TRBD1 (8 bases). The sequencing input was peripheral blood. This clonotype was sampled from a man over 45 with acute or convalescent COVID-19. The CDR3 nucleotides are TGTGCCACCCAAGCGGGGACAGGCCCCTACGAGCAGTACTTC. Residues: CATQAGTGPYEQYF.